A selection of T cell receptor beta chains follows, all from one sample in a study of cytomegalovirus exposure and HLA in healthy donors. Clones were sequenced by immunoSEQ multiplex PCR, and TCRdb holds only the in-frame ones, with some missing. Here the sample spans 90,000 to 150,000 clones, more than 70% being singletons. Source material: PBMCs. Every receptor here comes from a man aged 18 to 35 in good health and CMV-seronegative. Both conserved end residues are part of each CDR3. D genes are given only for firm matches. Clone size is given for some rows only: seen once, a few or many times, or a class if the clone is expanded.

TRBV6-1	.	TRBJ1-2	TRBD1	CASSSTGQGWYGYTF	TGTGCCAGCAGTTCAACCGGACAGGGATGGTATGGCTACACCTTC
TRBV5-1	.	TRBJ2-2	.	CASSLVPKTGTGELFF	TGCGCCAGCAGCTTGGTGCCGAAAACTGGCACCGGGGAGCTGTTTTTT
TRBV6-6	.	TRBJ2-5	.	CASSYRETQYF	TGTGCCAGCAGTTACCGGGAGACCCAGTACTTC
TRBV5-8	.	TRBJ1-5	TRBD1	CASSLPGQGNQPQHF	TGTGCCAGCAGCTTGCCGGGACAGGGAAATCAGCCCCAGCATTTT
TRBV30	.	TRBJ2-3	TRBD2	CAWGTSGDHTDTQYF	TGTGCCTGGGGGACTAGCGGGGACCACACAGATACGCAGTATTTT
TRBV10-3	.	TRBJ1-2	.	CAISEQPYGYTF	TGTGCCATCAGTGAACAGCCCTATGGCTACACCTTC
TRBV10-3	.	TRBJ2-1	TRBD2	CAIKPGASGSYEQFF	TGTGCCATCAAGCCCGGGGCTAGCGGGAGCTATGAGCAGTTCTTC
TRBV7-9	few	TRBJ2-1	.	CASSPGQNYNEQFF	TGTGCCAGCAGCCCAGGACAGAATTACAATGAGCAGTTCTTC
TRBV5-4	.	TRBJ2-1	TRBD2	CASSLGTSSSSYNEQFF	TGTGCCAGCAGCTTGGGGACTAGCTCTTCCTCCTACAATGAGCAGTTCTTC
TRBV7-2	.	TRBJ1-1	.	CASSSGGGQAFF	TGTGCCAGCAGCTCGGGGGGTGGGCAAGCTTTCTTT
TRBV5-1	.	TRBJ2-1	.	CASSPRTVSYNEQFF	TGCGCCAGCAGCCCCCGGACAGTCTCCTACAATGAGCAGTTCTTC
TRBV29-1	.	TRBJ1-1	TRBD1	CSVDPGGSGAFF	TGCAGCGTTGACCCAGGGGGTTCGGGAGCTTTCTTT
TRBV30	few	TRBJ1-2	TRBD1	CAYGQGNYGYTF	TGTGCCTATGGACAGGGGAACTATGGCTACACCTTC
TRBV7-9	.	TRBJ1-2	TRBD1	CASSLVGTGLSYTF	TGTGCCAGCAGCTTAGTGGGGACAGGGTTGAGCTACACCTTC
TRBV19	.	TRBJ2-2	TRBD1	CASSVSTGATTGELFF	TGTGCCAGTAGCGTCTCCACAGGGGCAACCACCGGGGAGCTGTTTTTT
TRBV28	once	TRBJ2-7	.	CASSFTLTVREEQYF	TGTGCCAGCTCCTTTACCCTCACCGTACGGGAGGAGCAGTACTTC
TRBV19	.	TRBJ1-4	.	CASSATDEKLFF	TGTGCCAGTTCGGCGACAGATGAAAAACTGTTTTTT
TRBV5-4	once	TRBJ2-7	TRBD2	CASSSERRPTSGGEYYEQYF	TGTGCCAGCAGCTCAGAGCGCAGGCCGACTAGCGGGGGGGAGTACTACGAGCAGTACTTC
TRBV18	.	TRBJ1-2	.	CASSPSNYGYTF	TGTGCCAGCTCACCGTCGAACTATGGCTACACCTTC
TRBV29-1	.	TRBJ1-3	TRBD1	CSVGQGGNTIYF	TGCAGCGTCGGACAGGGTGGAAACACCATATATTTT
TRBV7-9	.	TRBJ2-5	TRBD2	CASSPRTSGRKMQRETQYF	TGTGCCAGCAGCCCCCGGACTAGCGGGAGGAAGATGCAAAGGGAGACCCAGTACTTC
TRBV5-5	.	TRBJ2-7	.	CASSSLDIPSYEQYF	TGTGCCAGCAGCTCTCTGGACATTCCCAGCTACGAGCAGTACTTC
TRBV14	.	TRBJ1-4	TRBD1	CASSRRQGPDEKLFF	TGTGCCAGCAGCCGGAGACAGGGGCCTGATGAAAAACTGTTTTTT
TRBV5-4	.	TRBJ2-1	TRBD2	CASSLGLAGGRRDNEQFF	TGTGCCAGCAGCTTAGGTCTAGCGGGGGGGAGGAGGGACAATGAGCAGTTCTTC
TRBV6-1	.	TRBJ1-3	.	CASSSFDYSGNTIYF	TGTGCCAGCAGTAGCTTTGACTACTCTGGAAACACCATATATTTT
TRBV7-9	.	TRBJ2-1	TRBD2	CASSGLADSYNEQFF	TGTGCCAGCAGCGGACTAGCGGACTCCTACAATGAGCAGTTCTTC
TRBV5-1	.	TRBJ2-7	.	CASSGGKGATYEQYF	TGCGCCAGCAGCGGTGGCAAGGGAGCGACCTACGAGCAGTACTTC
TRBV5-1	.	TRBJ2-1	TRBD2	CASSSWTSGLNEQFF	TGCGCCAGCAGCTCCTGGACTAGCGGACTCAATGAGCAGTTCTTC
TRBV19	.	TRBJ1-1	TRBD1	CASSFRTGEAFF	TGTGCCAGTAGTTTCCGGACAGGCGAAGCTTTCTTT
TRBV6-1	.	TRBJ1-5	TRBD1	CASRTGWASNQPQHF	TGTGCCAGCCGGACAGGTTGGGCTAGCAATCAGCCCCAGCATTTT
TRBV27	.	TRBJ2-7	.	CASSSNSYEQYF	TGTGCCAGCAGTTCTAACTCCTACGAGCAGTACTTC
TRBV14	.	TRBJ2-1	.	CASSRNVGPSSYNEQFF	TGTGCCAGCAGCCGTAATGTGGGGCCCAGCTCCTACAATGAGCAGTTCTTC
TRBV18	.	TRBJ1-1	.	CASSPYRLNTEAFF	TGTGCCAGCTCGCCTTACAGGTTGAACACTGAAGCTTTCTTT
TRBV27	.	TRBJ2-5	.	CASSLSLLAGQETQYF	TGTGCCAGCAGTTTATCCCTCCTGGCGGGACAAGAGACCCAGTACTTC
TRBV6-5	.	TRBJ1-2	.	CASSYLQVYGYTF	TGTGCCAGCAGTTACTTACAGGTCTATGGCTACACCTTC
TRBV4-1	.	TRBJ2-2	TRBD2	CASSQVATSGRPGELFF	TGCGCCAGCAGCCAAGTGGCGACTAGCGGGAGACCCGGGGAGCTGTTTTTT
TRBV5-6	.	TRBJ2-5	TRBD2	CASSLGGRGQETQYF	TGTGCCAGCAGCCTCGGGGGGAGAGGGCAAGAGACCCAGTACTTC
TRBV6-1	.	TRBJ2-2	.	CASKRTENTGELFF	TGTGCCAGTAAGAGGACTGAGAACACCGGGGAGCTGTTTTTT
TRBV27	.	TRBJ1-4	.	CASSTRQPNNEKLFF	TGTGCCAGCAGTACCCGACAGCCAAATAATGAAAAACTGTTTTTT